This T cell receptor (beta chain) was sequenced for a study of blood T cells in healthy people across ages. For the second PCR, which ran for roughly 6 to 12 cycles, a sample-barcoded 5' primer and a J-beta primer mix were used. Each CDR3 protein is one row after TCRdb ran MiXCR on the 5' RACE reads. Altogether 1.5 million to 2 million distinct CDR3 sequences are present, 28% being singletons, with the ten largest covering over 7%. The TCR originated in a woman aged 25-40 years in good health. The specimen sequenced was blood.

CDR3 nucleotide sequence: TGTGCCAGCTCACCCGGGGTCGGGGGACAAGAGACCCAGTACTTC. It translates to CASSPGVGGQETQYF. This chain joins TRBV18 and TRBJ2-5; possible D gene TRBD2, 6 bases. The CDR3 contains 15 residues. Germline V lookup: CDR1 KGHSH, CDR2 LQKENI. V gave up 3 bases and J gave up 2 bases, with 13 bases separating them.